This record concerns one T cell receptor beta chain sequence. Its antigen is currently unknown. Profiling relied on immunoSEQ multiplex PCR, and the TCRdb table lists in-frame clones only, not all of them. The sample has roughly 79,000 clones; approximately 93% are singletons. The donors were members of the validation cohort, which comprised roughly 120 subjects and was separate from the first cohort of 666 subjects. Germline CDR1 SQVTM, CDR2 ANQGSEA. CDR3 length equals 11 residues. V shed 0 bases and J shed 6 bases, with 6 bases lying between them. These data belong to a study of cytomegalovirus exposure and HLA in healthy donors. Study details: Both the approximately 120 validation repertoires and the 550 to 750 first-cohort repertoires used the same platform, as reported by a later analysis.

General study points: Per published reports, the classifier diagnosed cytomegalovirus status with high specificity and sensitivity. It was about 180 TCR beta chains that were listed as cytomegalovirus-associated.

This TCR was recovered from a man aged 18 to 35 in good health and CMV-seronegative. The chain joins TRBV29-1 to TRBJ2-7, with a weak D call TRBD2 (5 bases). Sequenced material: PBMCs. Written as DNA, the CDR3 is TGCAGCGTTGAAGATCGGGGCGAGCAGTACTTC. Protein sequence: CSVEDRGEQYF.